Presented here are 21 T cell receptor beta chains from one specimen sequenced in a study of T-cell reconstitution after alpha-beta-depleted transplantation in children. Unique molecular identifiers were built into the TCRbeta library. Using its own MiXCR run on the PCR reads, TCRdb lists one record per CDR3 protein. The sample consists of about 830,000 distinct CDR3 sequences, 15% to 20% of them appearing once. The input for sequencing was PBMCs, mostly from graft donor cells, taken 360 days after TCRalphabeta/CD19-depleted stem cell transplant. The receptors derive from a male patient between 5 and 17 years old who had a stem cell transplant for acute lymphoblastic leukemia, so the T cells may come from the graft donor.

The chain has TRBV4-1 and TRBJ2-7, with TRBD2 matching over 9 bases. The V gene end was trimmed by 4 bases and the J gene end by 5 bases; junction bases not matched to a gene: 6. Germline V gene lookup returns CDR1 MGHRA and CDR2 YSYEKL. This CDR3 is 14 amino acids long. For the CDR3, the DNA is TGCGCCAGCAGCCCTGTAGCGGGAGTAAACGAGCAGTACTTC. It translates to CASSPVAGVNEQYF.

This clonotype showed up many times. In DNA, the CDR3 is TGTGCCAGCAGTTTGGCTAGCGGGATCCGGGAGCTGTTTTTT. Protein sequence: CASSLASGIRELFF. The V and J genes are TRBV12-3 or TRBV12-4 and TRBJ2-2, with 9 bases fitting TRBD2. The CDR3 spans 14 residues. The junction had 5 bases not matched to a gene; V was cut back by 3 bases and J by 9 bases.

This clonotype was observed a few times. The chain employs TRBV23-1 and TRBJ2-3; 9 bases agree with TRBD1. TRBV23-1 is identified as an open reading frame with a role that is uncertain. CDR3 length equals 17 residues. V trimming: 6 bases; J trimming: 1 base; junction bases outside the gene matches: 11. CDR3 DNA sequence: TGCGCCAGCAGGGGGACAGGGAAAGGGGATTGCACAGATACGCAGTATTTT. It encodes CASRGTGKGDCTDTQYF.

This clonotype has a handful of counts. The chain links TRBV19 to TRBJ2-2; D unresolved. Trimming cost V 1 base and J 0 bases, with 9 bases left between them. This CDR3 region has 16 residues. Germline V gene lookup returns CDR1 LNHDA and CDR2 SQIVND (reference sequence). DNA of the CDR3: TGTGCCAGTAGTATAGCAAGCACCTCGAACACCGGGGAGCTGTTTTTT. Amino acids: CASSIASTSNTGELFF.

This rearrangement joins TRBV7-9 to TRBJ1-1; D not certain. V was shortened by 1 base and J by 3 bases, with 12 bases between the two germline ends. The CDR3 is 15 residues long. Per the germline V gene, CDR1 is SEHNR and CDR2 is FQNEAQ (reference sequence). The CDR3 protein is CASSLEGSRDTEAFF. CDR3 bases: TGTGCCAGCAGCTTAGAAGGATCGAGGGACACTGAAGCTTTCTTT.

The rearrangement joins TRBV20-1 to TRBJ2-7; D not resolved. Trimming removed 5 bases from V and 0 bases from J, with 11 bases in between. Germline V gene lookup returns CDR1 DFQATT and CDR2 SNEGSKA (reference sequence). The CDR3 spans 13 residues. In nucleotides, the CDR3 is TGCAGTGCTCCTCGGCGGCCCTCCTACGAGCAGTACTTC. This translates into CSAPRRPSYEQYF.

This clonotype has at least ten counts. The chain is built from TRBV2 and TRBJ2-3, with 9 nucleotides matching TRBD2. CDR1 is SNHLY, CDR2 FYNNEI, per germline. The CDR3 is 13 residues long. V was clipped by 8 bases and J by 2 bases; unmatched bases: 2. CDR3 protein: CASLAGFTDTQYF. As DNA, the CDR3 is TGTGCCAGCCTAGCGGGATTCACAGATACGCAGTATTTT.

This chain connects TRBV10-1 to TRBJ2-1, with TRBD1 matching over 9 bases. CDR3 length equals 16 residues. Germline CDR1 and CDR2: WNHNN and SYGVQD (reference sequence). Trimming took 2 bases from V and 4 from J; bases not matched to a gene: 6. Written as DNA, the CDR3 is TGCGCCAGCAGTGAGGTTAGGGACAGGGTATACAATGAGCAGTTCTTC. It translates to CASSEVRDRVYNEQFF.

This clonotype was seen a handful of times. V usage is TRBV12-3 or TRBV12-4 and J usage is TRBJ2-7; D is undetermined. V shed 5 bases and J shed 0 bases, with 17 bases lying between them. This CDR3 spans 16 amino acids. The CDR3, as DNA: TGTGCCAGCAGTCCCCGGAAGTTGGGCCTCTCCTACGAGCAGTACTTC. Amino acids: CASSPRKLGLSYEQYF.

This chain links TRBV7-6 with TRBJ2-3; 9 nucleotides line up with TRBD2. Germline V gene data show CDR1 as SGHVS and CDR2 as FNYEAQ. With 4 bases clipped from V and 7 bases from J, the junction kept 9 bases outside the gene matches. The CDR3 consists of 15 residues. Here the CDR3 reads CASSSVAGVTNTQYF. As DNA, the CDR3 is TGTGCCAGCAGCTCGGTAGCGGGAGTGACAAATACGCAGTATTTT.

This clonotype was seen a handful of times. The rearrangement links TRBV7-6 to TRBJ1-1; D is unclear. V gave up 5 bases and J gave up 3 bases, with 16 bases separating them. This CDR3 is built from 15 residues. CDR1 and CDR2 (germline): SGHVS, FNYEAQ. The CDR3 coding sequence is TGTGCCAGCAGCGGAGGGTGGGGTGGTCACACTGAAGCTTTCTTT. Protein product: CASSGGWGGHTEAFF.

In its sample, this clonotype was seen many times. The chain combines TRBV4-2 with TRBJ1-1; tentative D call: TRBD1 (5 bases). Germline CDR1 reads LGHNA; CDR2 reads YNFKEQ. This CDR3 spans 16 amino acids. The V gene lost 0 bases and the J gene lost 3 bases, with 14 bases spanning the gap. CDR3 nucleotides: TGTGCCAGCAGCCAAGATGCAGGGATAGCGGACACTGAAGCTTTCTTT. This codes for CASSQDAGIADTEAFF.

This clonotype was counted between two and nine times. This chain uses TRBV7-9 with TRBJ1-5; D gene ambiguous. Germline values: CDR1 SEHNR, CDR2 FQNEAQ (reference sequence). The CDR3 covers 13 residues. Between the trimmed V and J ends, which lost 4 bases and 3 bases, there was a span of 7 bases. CDR3 sequence (DNA): TGTGCCAGCAGCTCTCGTTCCAATCAGCCCCAGCATTTT. Its translation is CASSSRSNQPQHF.

This sequence joins TRBV3-1 and TRBJ2-7, with D uncertain. CDR3 length: 12 amino acids. V gave up 0 bases and J gave up 10 bases, with 10 bases separating them. CDR1 and CDR2 (germline): LGHDT, YNNKEL (reference sequence). This chain's CDR3 is CASSQDDRNQYF. The CDR3 nucleotides are TGTGCCAGCAGCCAAGATGATAGGAACCAGTACTTC.

Ten or more counts support this clonotype. This sequence joins TRBV5-1 and TRBJ2-7; no definite D call. Trimming stripped 4 bases from V and 3 bases from J, with 8 bases between. This CDR3 is 12 amino acids long. Germline-derived CDR1 and CDR2 are SGHRS and YFSETQ. The CDR3 region is CASSAYNYEQYF. DNA for the CDR3: TGCGCCAGCAGCGCATACAACTACGAGCAGTACTTC.

This rearrangement joins TRBV7-9 to TRBJ1-2; D is perhaps TRBD1 (5 bases). Trimming shortened V by 5 bases and J by 11 bases, and 18 bases separated the two germline ends. This CDR3 contains 13 residues. Per the germline V gene, CDR1 is SEHNR and CDR2 is FQNEAQ (reference sequence). CDR3 in amino acids: CASSHRDGYRYTF. For the CDR3, the DNA is TGTGCCAGCAGCCACCGGGACGGCTATCGATACACCTTC.

This clonotype came up a few times. This chain's CDR3 is CASTVSGRNLNEQFF. CDR3 DNA sequence: TGTGCCAGCACCGTTAGCGGGAGAAACCTTAATGAGCAGTTCTTC. The chain has TRBV5-5 and TRBJ2-1; 9 bases are a match to TRBD2. Trimming removed 6 bases from V and 7 bases from J; junction bases left unmatched: 11. In germline, CDR1 is SGHKS, CDR2 YYEKEE (reference sequence). This CDR3 comprises 15 residues.

This clonotype was found once. The chain uses TRBV11-2 and TRBJ1-2, with TRBD1 matching over 9 bases. This CDR3 comprises 14 residues. Germline values: CDR1 SGHAT, CDR2 FQNNGV. The ends lost 5 bases at V and 7 bases at J; junction bases unmatched: 8. CDR3 in DNA: TGTGCCAGCAGCGTAGGGGACAGGGTGGGTGGCTACACCTTC. It encodes CASSVGDRVGGYTF.

The chain uses TRBV5-1 and TRBJ2-5, with a tentative D call TRBD2 (6 bases). V was clipped by 4 bases and J by 4 bases, with 17 bases between them. This CDR3 is 15 amino acids long. The germline gives CDR1 SGHRS, CDR2 YFSETQ. The CDR3 sequence: CASSPGRRDSETQYF. CDR3 nucleotides: TGCGCCAGCAGCCCGGGACGGAGGGATTCAGAGACCCAGTACTTC.

This clonotype was seen a few times. The chain has TRBV3-1 and TRBJ1-2; D gene unclear. CDR3 length equals 15 residues. Germline CDR1 is LGHDT and CDR2 is YNNKEL (reference sequence). With 0 bases removed from V and 3 bases from J, the gap between germline ends came to 11 bases. CDR3: CASSQDGRSYYGYTF. The DNA of the CDR3 is TGTGCCAGCAGCCAAGATGGCAGGAGTTACTATGGCTACACCTTC. The full variable domain, completed using reference TRBV3-1 and TRBJ1-2, is DTAVSQTPKYLVTQMGNDKSIKCEQNLGHDTMYWYKQDSKKFLKIMFSYNNKELIINETVPNRFSPKSPDKAHLNLHINSLELGDSAVYFCASSQDGRSYYGYTFGSGTRLTVV.

This clonotype turned up a few times. The chain employs TRBV7-2 and TRBJ2-4; TRBD1 matches 7 bases. V lost 1 base, J lost 7 bases, and 4 bases stayed unmatched. There are 14 residues in the CDR3. From germline, CDR1 is SGHTA and CDR2 FQGNSA. CDR3 amino acids: CASSLVGGANIQYF. CDR3 DNA: TGTGCCAGCAGCTTAGTAGGGGGCGCGAACATTCAGTACTTC.